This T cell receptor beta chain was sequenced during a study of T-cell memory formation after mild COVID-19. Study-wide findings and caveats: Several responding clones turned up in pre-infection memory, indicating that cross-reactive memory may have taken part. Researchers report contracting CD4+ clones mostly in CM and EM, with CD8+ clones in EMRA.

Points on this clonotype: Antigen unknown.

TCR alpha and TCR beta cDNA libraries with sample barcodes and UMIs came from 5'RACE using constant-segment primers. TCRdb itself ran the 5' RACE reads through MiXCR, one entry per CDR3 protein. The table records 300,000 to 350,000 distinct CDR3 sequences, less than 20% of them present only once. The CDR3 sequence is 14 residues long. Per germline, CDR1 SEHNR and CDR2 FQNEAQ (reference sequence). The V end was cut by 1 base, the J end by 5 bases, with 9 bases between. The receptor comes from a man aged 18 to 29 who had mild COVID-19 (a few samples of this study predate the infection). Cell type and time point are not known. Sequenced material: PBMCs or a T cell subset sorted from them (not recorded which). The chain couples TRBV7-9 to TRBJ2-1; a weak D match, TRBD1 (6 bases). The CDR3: CASSLGTVDNEQFF. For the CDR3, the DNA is TGTGCCAGCAGCTTAGGGACAGTGGACAATGAGCAGTTCTTC.